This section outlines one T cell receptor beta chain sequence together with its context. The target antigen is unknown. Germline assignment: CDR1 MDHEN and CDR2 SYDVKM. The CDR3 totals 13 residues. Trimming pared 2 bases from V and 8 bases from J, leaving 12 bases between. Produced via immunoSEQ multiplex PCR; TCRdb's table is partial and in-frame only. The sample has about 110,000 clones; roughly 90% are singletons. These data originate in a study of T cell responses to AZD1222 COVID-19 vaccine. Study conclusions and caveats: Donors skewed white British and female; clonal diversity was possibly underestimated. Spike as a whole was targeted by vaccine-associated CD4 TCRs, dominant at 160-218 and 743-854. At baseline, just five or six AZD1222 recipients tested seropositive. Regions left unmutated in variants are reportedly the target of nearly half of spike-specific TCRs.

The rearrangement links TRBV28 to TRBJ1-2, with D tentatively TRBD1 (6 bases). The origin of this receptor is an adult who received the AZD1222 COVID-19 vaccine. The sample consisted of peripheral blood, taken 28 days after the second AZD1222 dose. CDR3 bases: TGTGCCAGCAGTTTAGCGGGGGCGGAGGGCTACACCTTC. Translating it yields CASSLAGAEGYTF.